One and the same sample provided the 29 T cell receptor beta chains below, sequenced in a study of blood T cells in healthy people across ages. Then a second PCR, running about 6 to 12 cycles, was carried out with a sample-barcoded 5' primer and a J-beta primer mix. TCRdb re-derived calls from the 5' RACE reads in MiXCR, one entry per CDR3 protein. The data contain about 780,000 distinct CDR3 sequences, more than 35% of them singletons. Specimen: blood. Receptor source: an elderly man in good health.

Only a few counts were recorded for this clonotype. At one end the junction does not follow the germline gene, possibly because of a read error. V usage is TRBV7-2 and J usage is TRBJ1-6; no clear D. This CDR3 contains 13 residues. Looked up from germline, CDR1 is SGHTA and CDR2 is FQGNSA. The CDR3 nucleotides read TGTGCCCGCAGCTTGCCCGCCCTGTCACCCCTCCACTTT. Translated: CARSLPALSPLHF.

The table lists this clonotype with a few counts. The gene calls are TRBV15 and TRBJ2-5, with 8 nucleotides matching TRBD2. Unmatched junction bases numbered 4, after V lost 8 bases and J lost 5 bases. CDR3 length equals 12 residues. Germline CDR1 reads LNHNV; CDR2 reads YYDKDF (reference sequence). DNA of the CDR3: TGTGCCACCGGACTAGCTGGCGAGACCCAGTACTTC. This translates into CATGLAGETQYF.

The rearrangement joins TRBV29-1 to TRBJ2-7, with TRBD1 as a possible D gene (6 bases). Germline V CDR1 and CDR2: SQVTM, ANQGSEA. The CDR3 extends over 13 amino acids. The germline V and J ends were trimmed by 5 bases and 3 bases, with 14 bases remaining between them. CDR3 sequence reads: CSVSAGEYYEQYF. The CDR3 DNA is TGCAGCGTTTCCGCAGGGGAGTACTACGAGCAGTACTTC.

The chain employs TRBV21-1 and TRBJ1-2; the table calls TRBD1, which could not be checked here. TRBV21-1 is classified as a pseudogene. The CDR3 is 13 residues long. CDR3 sequence reads: CASIRQVASGYTF. In DNA, the CDR3 is TGTGCCAGCATAAGACAGGTCGCCTCTGGCTACACCTTC.

There are a few counts of this clonotype. The chain uses TRBV20-1 and TRBJ1-5; 9 positions agree with TRBD1. Per germline, CDR1 DFQATT and CDR2 SNEGSKA (reference sequence). The CDR3 is 15 residues long. The junction had 5 bases not matched to a gene; V was cut back by 1 base and J by 4 bases. The CDR3 region has the DNA TGCAGTGCTAGAGTGGAGACAGGGGGGAATCAGCCCCAGCATTTT. Translation: CSARVETGGNQPQHF.

This clonotype was seen only a few times. The chain has TRBV29-1 and TRBJ2-7, with 10 nucleotides matching TRBD2. V lost 4 bases, J lost 6 bases, and 12 bases stayed unmatched. Per germline, CDR1 SQVTM and CDR2 ANQGSEA. The CDR3 runs 15 residues. CDR3 in amino acids: CSVGVSGRALIEQYF. In nucleotides, the CDR3 is TGCAGCGTTGGGGTGAGCGGGAGGGCCCTGATCGAGCAGTACTTC.

This chain uses TRBV3-1 with TRBJ1-1; D not certain. The CDR3 contains 14 residues. V lost 1 base and J 2 bases, leaving 8 bases between the germline ends. Germline V lookup: CDR1 LGHDT, CDR2 YNNKEL (reference sequence). CDR3 in DNA: TGTGCCAGCAGCCAAGTATGGGGAAACACTGAAGCTTTCTTT. Protein: CASSQVWGNTEAFF.

The gene calls are TRBV28 and TRBJ1-1; TRBD1 matches at 12 bases. The CDR3 is made up of 17 amino acids. Germline CDR1 and CDR2: MDHEN and SYDVKM. Trimming cost V 5 bases and J 3 bases; bases outside gene matches: 10. CDR3 bases: TGTGCCAGCAGTCGCTTAGGGACAGGGGGCAGGGACACTGAAGCTTTCTTT. This gives the protein CASSRLGTGGRDTEAFF.

V and J are TRBV20-1 and TRBJ2-1; 10 positions agree with TRBD2. The V and J ends lost 6 bases and 3 bases, in that order; junction bases with no gene match: 11. From germline, CDR1 is DFQATT and CDR2 SNEGSKA (reference sequence). The length of the CDR3 is 16 residues. CDR3 amino acids: CSAPASLAGDYNEQFF. CDR3 nucleotide sequence: TGCAGTGCCCCTGCTAGTCTAGCGGGAGACTACAATGAGCAGTTCTTC.

The V and J genes are TRBV12-3 or TRBV12-4 and TRBJ2-1, with 9 nucleotides matching TRBD2. Germline trimming cut 1 base from V and 5 bases from J; bases unmatched to any gene: 6. There are 16 residues in the CDR3. The CDR3 protein is CASSLGGASGNNEQFF. The CDR3 bases are TGTGCCAGCAGTTTAGGAGGGGCTAGCGGGAACAATGAGCAGTTCTTC.

This clonotype showed up many times. The chain couples TRBV9 to TRBJ2-2; 14 bases align to TRBD2. The V and J ends lost 1 base and 0 bases, in that order; junction bases with no gene match: 5. In germline, CDR1 is SGDLS, CDR2 YYNGEE. The CDR3 sequence is 19 residues long. In DNA, the CDR3 is TGTGCCAGCAGCGTAACCCCGGGACTAGCGGGAGCGAACACCGGGGAGCTGTTTTTT. Encoded protein: CASSVTPGLAGANTGELFF.

DNA for the CDR3: TGTGCCAGCAGTTTATCCACAGCGCCTTATAGCAATCAGCCCCAGCATTTT. This encodes CASSLSTAPYSNQPQHF. The chain recombines TRBV28 with TRBJ1-5; D remains ambiguous. CDR1 is MDHEN and CDR2 is SYDVKM in the germline V gene. CDR3 length: 17 amino acids. Trimming removed 1 base at V and 0 bases at J, with 13 bases between.

The rearrangement joins TRBV5-1 to TRBJ2-2; D gene ambiguous. The V and J ends lost 0 bases and 2 bases respectively, with 11 bases between them. Germline V gene data show CDR1 as SGHRS and CDR2 as YFSETQ. CDR3 length: 16 amino acids. For the CDR3, the DNA is TGCGCCAGCAGCTTGGGACACCGCTCCAACACCGGGGAGCTGTTTTTT. Its translation: CASSLGHRSNTGELFF.

This chain uses TRBV29-1 with TRBJ1-1; the D gene is possibly TRBD1 (5 bases). This CDR3 contains 12 residues. V was pared by 7 bases and J by 4 bases, with 13 bases between. Germline CDR1 reads SQVTM; CDR2 reads ANQGSEA. The CDR3 reads CSATKRGTEAFF. For the CDR3, the DNA is TGCAGCGCCACTAAGAGGGGCACTGAAGCTTTCTTT. Looking up the rest from reference TRBV29-1 and TRBJ1-1 gives the full variable domain: SAVISQKPSRDICQRGTSLTIQCQVDSQVTMMFWYRQQPGQSLTLIATANQGSEATYESGFVIDKFPISRPNLTFSTLTVSNMSPEDSSIYLCSATKRGTEAFFGQGTRLTVV.

CDR3 nucleotides: TGCAGCGTCGTTATGGGGGGCATTCAGTACTTC. This encodes CSVVMGGIQYF. This chain uses TRBV29-1 with TRBJ2-4, with D possibly being TRBD2 (6 bases). CDR1 and CDR2 from the germline V gene are SQVTM and ANQGSEA. The CDR3 consists of 11 residues. The V gene lost 6 bases and the J gene lost 9 bases, with 12 bases spanning the gap.

The J gene is TRBJ2-3, the V gene TRBV18; D call uncertain. Germline CDR1 is KGHSH and CDR2 is LQKENI. CDR3 size: 13 residues. V gave up 1 base and J gave up 2 bases, with 4 bases separating them. CDR3 in DNA: TGTGCCAGCTCACCACAAGACACAGATACGCAGTATTTT. Amino acid sequence: CASSPQDTDTQYF.

This chain uses TRBV2 with TRBJ2-4; 9 positions match TRBD2. Germline V gene lookup returns CDR1 SNHLY and CDR2 FYNNEI. The junction had 4 bases not matched to a gene; V was cut back by 7 bases and J by 0 bases. CDR3 length: 15 amino acids. The chain's CDR3 is CASTRLAVAKNIQYF. DNA of the CDR3: TGTGCCAGCACGAGACTAGCGGTAGCCAAAAACATTCAGTACTTC.

Regarding this clonotype: One end of the junction varies from germline; a read error may be responsible. The chain carries TRBV5-1 and TRBJ2-4; 9 bases are shared with TRBD1. The closer fit of TRBJ2-7 to the DNA end suggests the J call may be wrong. The germline CDR1 and CDR2 sequences are SGHRS and YFSETQ. The length of the CDR3 is 15 residues. The CDR3 region is CVSSFQTGGPYEQYF. The CDR3 DNA reads TGCGTCAGCAGCTTCCAAACAGGGGGCCCCTACGAGCAGTACTTC.

This clonotype came up a few times. The chain couples TRBV12-3 or TRBV12-4 to TRBJ2-3, with 9 nucleotides matching TRBD2. The CDR3 runs 15 residues. The V segment lost 8 bases and the J segment 3 bases; nucleotides outside the gene matches: 9. The CDR3 here is CASAPSGMGTDTQYF. The CDR3 nucleotides are TGTGCCAGCGCCCCTAGCGGGATGGGGACAGATACGCAGTATTTT.

This clonotype appeared a few times. J is TRBJ2-7 and V is TRBV7-2; D is perhaps TRBD2 (6 bases). This CDR3 is 15 amino acids long. The germline V gene has CDR1 SGHTA and CDR2 FQGNSA. The V end lost 6 bases, the J end lost 7 bases, and 22 bases lay between the germline ends. The CDR3 here is CASSHSASANNEQYF. The CDR3 DNA reads as TGTGCCAGCAGTCATTCGGCTAGCGCCAACAATGAGCAGTACTTC.

This clonotype has a handful of counts. This sequence joins TRBV28 and TRBJ2-2, with 7 nucleotides matching TRBD1. The CDR3 runs to 13 residues. Germline V gene lookup returns CDR1 MDHEN and CDR2 SYDVKM. V gave up 10 bases and J gave up 4 bases; unmatched junction bases: 6. The DNA for the CDR3 is TGTGCCACAACAGGGGTTGTCACCGGGGAGCTGTTTTTT. Translated, it gives CATTGVVTGELFF.

In its sample, this clonotype was seen a few times. The V gene is TRBV7-2, the J gene TRBJ2-7; D may be TRBD1 or TRBD2 (5 bases each). This CDR3 region has 15 residues. Germline CDR1 SGHTA, CDR2 FQGNSA. V dropped 1 base and J dropped 4 bases, with 14 bases sitting between them. The CDR3 is CASSLDGTGVYEQYF. The CDR3 coding sequence is TGTGCCAGCAGCTTAGACGGGACCGGAGTTTACGAGCAGTACTTC.

This sequence joins TRBV29-1 and TRBJ2-2, with D maybe TRBD1 (6 bases). Germline loops: CDR1 SQVTM, CDR2 ANQGSEA. The CDR3 extends over 13 amino acids. The V gene lost 7 bases and the J gene lost 4 bases, with 13 bases spanning the gap. Here the CDR3 reads CSARTRGTGELFF. The CDR3 DNA sequence: TGCAGCGCCCGAACCAGGGGCACCGGGGAGCTGTTTTTT.

This clonotype is a singleton in its sample. The rearrangement uses TRBV4-1 and TRBJ1-1; the D gene is possibly TRBD1 (5 bases). V lost 4 bases and J 7 bases, leaving 13 bases between the germline ends. The CDR3 loop spans 13 amino acids. CDR1 and CDR2 from the germline V gene are MGHRA and YSYEKL. The DNA for the CDR3 is TGCGCCAGCAGCCTCTTGACCGGGGGTGAAGCTTTCTTT. It translates to CASSLLTGGEAFF.

J is TRBJ2-2 and V is TRBV21-1; the tabulated D call, TRBD1, remains unverified against the DNA. TRBV21-1 corresponds to a pseudogene. CDR3 size: 18 residues. The CDR3 nucleotides read TGTGCCAGCAGCAAACGAGCTGAGACAGGGACGAACACCGGGGAGCTGTTTTTT. It yields the protein CASSKRAETGTNTGELFF.

V usage is TRBV12-3 or TRBV12-4 and J usage is TRBJ2-5; D possibly corresponds to TRBD2 (5 bases). This CDR3 has 14 amino acids. Trimming cost V 1 base and J 0 bases, with 6 bases left between them. CDR3 in DNA: TGTGCCAGCAGTTTAGGGGAGAACCAAGAGACCCAGTACTTC. Residues: CASSLGENQETQYF.

This chain connects TRBV15 to TRBJ2-7; D is undetermined. V was trimmed by 1 base and J by 2 bases, leaving 6 bases between them. The V gene's germline CDR1 is LNHNV and CDR2 YYDKDF (reference sequence). CDR3 length: 13 residues. The CDR3 sequence: CATSRARAYEQYF. CDR3 nucleotides: TGTGCCACCAGCAGAGCACGGGCCTACGAGCAGTACTTC. The full variable domain, in which reference TRBV15 and TRBJ2-7 provide the parts outside the CDR3, is DAMVIQNPRYQVTQFGKPVTLSCSQTLNHNVMYWYQQKSSQAPKLLFHYYDKDFNNEADTPDNFQSRRPNTSFCFLDIRSPGLGDTAMYLCATSRARAYEQYFGPGTRLTVT.

This clonotype has a handful of counts. This rearrangement joins TRBV5-1 to TRBJ1-1; 8 positions match TRBD1. Germline CDR1 SGHRS, CDR2 YFSETQ. CDR3 size: 15 residues. V lost 1 base and J lost 1; bases outside the gene matches: 3. The CDR3, as DNA: TGCGCCAGCAGCTTGTCAACAGGGGGGAACACTGAAGCTTTCTTT. Its translation is CASSLSTGGNTEAFF.

The table lists this clonotype with many counts. The V gene is TRBV28, the J gene TRBJ1-2, with D unclear. Germline V lookup: CDR1 MDHEN, CDR2 SYDVKM. CDR3 length equals 14 residues. Trimming took 2 bases from V and 0 from J, leaving 7 bases between them. The CDR3 is CASSLRRANYGYTF. The CDR3 bases are TGTGCCAGCAGTTTACGGAGAGCTAACTATGGCTACACCTTC.